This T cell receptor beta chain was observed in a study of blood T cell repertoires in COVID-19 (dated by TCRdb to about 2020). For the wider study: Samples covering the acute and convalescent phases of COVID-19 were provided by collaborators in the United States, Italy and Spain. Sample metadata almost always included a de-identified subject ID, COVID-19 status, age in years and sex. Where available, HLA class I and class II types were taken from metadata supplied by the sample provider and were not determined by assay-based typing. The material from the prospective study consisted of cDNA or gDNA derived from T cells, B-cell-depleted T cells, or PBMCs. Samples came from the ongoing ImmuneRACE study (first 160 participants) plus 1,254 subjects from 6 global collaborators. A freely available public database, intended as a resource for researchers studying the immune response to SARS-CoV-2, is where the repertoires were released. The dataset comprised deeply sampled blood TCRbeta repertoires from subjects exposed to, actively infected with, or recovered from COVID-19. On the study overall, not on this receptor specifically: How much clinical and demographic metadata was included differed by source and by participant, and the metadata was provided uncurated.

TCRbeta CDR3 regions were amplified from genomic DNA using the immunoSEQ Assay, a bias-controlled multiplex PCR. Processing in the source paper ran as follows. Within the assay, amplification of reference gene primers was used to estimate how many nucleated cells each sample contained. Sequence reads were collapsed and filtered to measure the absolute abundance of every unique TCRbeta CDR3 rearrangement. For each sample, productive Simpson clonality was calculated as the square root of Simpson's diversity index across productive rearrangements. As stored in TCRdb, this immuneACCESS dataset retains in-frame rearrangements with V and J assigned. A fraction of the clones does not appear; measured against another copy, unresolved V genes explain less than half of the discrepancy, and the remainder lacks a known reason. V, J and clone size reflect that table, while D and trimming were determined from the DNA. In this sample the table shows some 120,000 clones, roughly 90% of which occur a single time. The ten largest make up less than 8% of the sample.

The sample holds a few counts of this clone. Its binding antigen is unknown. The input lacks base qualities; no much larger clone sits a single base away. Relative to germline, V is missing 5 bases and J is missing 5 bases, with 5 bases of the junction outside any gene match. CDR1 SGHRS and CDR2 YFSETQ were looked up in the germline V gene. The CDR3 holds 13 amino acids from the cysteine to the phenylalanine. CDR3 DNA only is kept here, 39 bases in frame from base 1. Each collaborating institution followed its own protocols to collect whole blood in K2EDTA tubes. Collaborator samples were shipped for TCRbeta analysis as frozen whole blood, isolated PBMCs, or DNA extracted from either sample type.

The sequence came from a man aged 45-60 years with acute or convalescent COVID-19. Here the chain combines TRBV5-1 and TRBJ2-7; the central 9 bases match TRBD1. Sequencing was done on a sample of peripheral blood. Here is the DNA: TGCGCCAGCAGTCGGGACAGGGCCGACGAGCAGTACTTC. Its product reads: CASSRDRADEQYF. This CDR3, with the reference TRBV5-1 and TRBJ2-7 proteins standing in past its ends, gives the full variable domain KAGVTQTPRYLIKTRGQQVTLSCSPISGHRSVSWYQQTPGQGLQFLFEYFSETQRNKGNFPGRFSGRQFSNSRSEMNVSTLELGDSALYLCASSRDRADEQYFGPGTRLTVT.